This T cell receptor (beta chain) stems from a study of shared T cell receptors in the human thymus. In germline, CDR1 is SGDLS, CDR2 YYNGEE. V lost 1 base, J lost 2 bases, and 15 bases lay in between. The CDR3 runs to 16 residues. Using immunoSEQ multiplex PCR, the repertoire was profiled, and TCRdb retains in-frame clones only, with some absent. The table records 500,000 to 850,000 clones, over 75% of them present only once. The same sample was also studied in work on human thymus T cells. That report notes: Thymic as well as blood repertoires seemed to favor certain V and J genes unevenly.

The sequence was obtained from a boy younger than two with a congenital heart defect. The rearrangement joins TRBV9 to TRBJ1-1; D remains ambiguous. The specimen sequenced was thymocytes. The CDR3 DNA follows: TGTGCCAGCAGCGTACCTCCCCTCGAGGGAAACACTGAAGCTTTCTTT. Protein product: CASSVPPLEGNTEAFF.